Listed here are 27 T cell receptor beta chains from one sample, sequenced in a study of T-cell reconstitution after alpha-beta-depleted transplantation in children. Using unique molecular identifiers, the investigators prepared the TCRbeta library. TCRdb reanalysed the PCR reads using MiXCR and keeps one entry per CDR3 protein. The table lists 130,000 or so distinct CDR3 sequences, roughly 9% of them singletons. Sequencing used PBMCs, mostly from graft donor cells, obtained 180 days after TCRalphabeta/CD19-depleted stem cell transplant. Source of these receptors: a girl less than two years old who had a stem cell transplant for combined immunodeficiency, so the T cells may come from the graft donor.

This clonotype was picked up many times. The V gene is TRBV7-2, the J gene TRBJ2-1, with D unresolved. Germline V gives CDR1 SGHTA, CDR2 FQGNSA. Trimming took 6 bases from V and 4 from J, leaving 16 bases between them. The CDR3 length is 15 residues. The chain's CDR3 is CASRPLISSYNEQFF. The CDR3 DNA reads TGTGCCAGCAGACCACTAATTTCGTCGTACAATGAGCAGTTCTTC.

This clonotype was seen a few times. This chain connects TRBV5-1 to TRBJ1-3; D not certain. Germline V gives CDR1 SGHRS, CDR2 YFSETQ. The germline V and J ends were trimmed by 0 bases and 3 bases, with 7 bases remaining between them. CDR3 size: 14 residues. The CDR3 sequence: CASSLAGYGNTIYF. The CDR3 coding sequence is TGCGCCAGCAGCTTGGCGGGTTATGGAAACACCATATATTTT.

This clonotype was seen repeatedly, ten times or more. The chain employs TRBV12-3 or TRBV12-4 and TRBJ2-5; TRBD2 matches at 9 bases. Germline trimming cut 4 bases from V and 5 bases from J; bases unmatched to any gene: 5. CDR3 length: 14 amino acids. The CDR3 nucleotides read TGTGCCAGCAGTTCTAGCGGGGCCGGGGAGACCCAGTACTTC. Its protein product is CASSSSGAGETQYF.

The V gene is TRBV20-1, the J gene TRBJ1-5; no clear D gene. V was trimmed by 4 bases and J by 0 bases, leaving 4 bases between them. The germline gives CDR1 DFQATT, CDR2 SNEGSKA (reference sequence). The CDR3 is made up of 12 amino acids. The CDR3 is CSAKSSNQPQHF. In DNA form, the CDR3 reads TGCAGTGCTAAGAGTAGCAATCAGCCCCAGCATTTT.

This chain's CDR3 is CASSRTLFNYGYTF. The CDR3 DNA sequence: TGTGCCAGCAGTCGGACTCTCTTTAACTATGGCTACACCTTC. The chain has TRBV5-8 and TRBJ1-2; D uncertain. The CDR3 has 14 residues. Germline CDR1 reads SGHTS; CDR2 reads YDEGEE. V lost 5 bases and J 1 base, leaving 12 bases between the germline ends.

The rearrangement links TRBV6-2 or TRBV6-3 to TRBJ2-5; tentative D call: TRBD2 (5 bases). The V gene's germline CDR1 is MNHEY and CDR2 SVGEGT. Trimming pared 5 bases from V and 5 bases from J, leaving 9 bases between. The CDR3 is 12 residues long. The CDR3 DNA follows: TGTGCCAGCAGTCGGACTTGGGAGACCCAGTACTTC. Translated: CASSRTWETQYF.

The rearrangement links TRBV20-1 to TRBJ2-5; TRBD1 matches 10 bases. The junction had 8 bases not matched to a gene; V was cut back by 2 bases and J by 5 bases. The length of the CDR3 is 15 residues. The germline V gene has CDR1 DFQATT and CDR2 SNEGSKA (reference sequence). CDR3 sequence reads: CSARPMTGGGETQYF. CDR3 nucleotide sequence: TGCAGTGCTAGACCTATGACAGGGGGCGGGGAGACCCAGTACTTC.

This chain links TRBV20-1 with TRBJ2-3; D not resolved. CDR1 DFQATT and CDR2 SNEGSKA come from the germline V gene (reference sequence). CDR3 length: 11 residues. Trimming took 5 bases from V and 2 from J, leaving 5 bases between them. The CDR3 DNA is TGCAGTGCTGCCTACACAGATACGCAGTATTTT. As protein: CSAAYTDTQYF.

This clonotype has ten or more counts. The J gene is TRBJ2-7, the V gene TRBV4-3; 8 bases are shared with TRBD2. This CDR3 has 13 amino acids. With V trimmed by 4 bases and J by 7 bases, 6 bases remained unmatched. Germline CDR1 and CDR2: LGHNA and YSLEER. The CDR3 sequence: CASSPGLAREQYF. The CDR3 DNA reads as TGCGCCAGCAGCCCTGGACTAGCACGGGAGCAGTACTTC.

The chain uses TRBV2 and TRBJ2-2; D might be TRBD1 or TRBD2, each matching 5 bases. CDR3 size: 16 residues. V dropped 4 bases and J dropped 0 bases, with 12 bases sitting between them. Germline V gene sequence: CDR1 SNHLY, CDR2 FYNNEI. DNA of the CDR3: TGTGCCAGCAGTGTCCAGGGAGACCCGAACACCGGGGAGCTGTTTTTT. The encoded protein is CASSVQGDPNTGELFF.

This clonotype was observed a handful of times. The rearrangement joins TRBV12-3 or TRBV12-4 to TRBJ2-1; D is unclear. The CDR3 consists of 11 residues. V was cut by 10 bases and J by 3 bases, with 7 bases left in between. The DNA for the CDR3 is TGTGCCATAGGCGACTACAATGAGCAGTTCTTC. As protein: CAIGDYNEQFF.

The chain recombines TRBV20-1 with TRBJ2-3; 10 bases are shared with TRBD2. CDR1 is DFQATT and CDR2 is SNEGSKA in the germline V gene (reference sequence). V trimming: 4 bases; J trimming: 3 bases; junction bases outside the gene matches: 10. There are 16 residues in the CDR3. In nucleotides, the CDR3 is TGCAGTGCTACACAAGCGGGAGGGCCTGGAACAGATACGCAGTATTTT. Its protein product is CSATQAGGPGTDTQYF.

This clonotype has a handful of counts. A junction end diverges from the germline sequence, so it may reflect a read error. V is TRBV7-2 and J is TRBJ1-2; D is undetermined. The CDR3 is made up of 17 amino acids. CDR1 and CDR2 (germline): SGHTA, FQGNSA. CDR3 nucleotides: TGTGCCAGCAGCCCCCGCAGCCGGGAGCCTGGGAACTCTGGCTACACCTTC. It codes for CASSPRSREPGNSGYTF.

The J gene is TRBJ1-5, the V gene TRBV20-1; D gene ambiguous. Germline V gene data show CDR1 as DFQATT and CDR2 as SNEGSKA (reference sequence). V dropped 4 bases and J dropped 2 bases, with 9 bases sitting between them. This CDR3 contains 13 residues. CDR3 in amino acids: CSAIKGGNQPQHF. The DNA of the CDR3 is TGCAGTGCTATTAAGGGTGGCAATCAGCCCCAGCATTTT.

The V gene is TRBV18, the J gene TRBJ2-4, with TRBD1 matching 7 bases. J was trimmed by 6 bases and V by 3 bases; bases with no gene match: 14. The germline V gene has CDR1 KGHSH and CDR2 LQKENI. This CDR3 is 17 amino acids long. CDR3: CASSPGALQGSGNIQYF. The CDR3 bases are TGTGCCAGCTCACCCGGAGCCCTACAGGGGAGTGGAAACATTCAGTACTTC.

This clonotype was recorded a few times. This chain joins TRBV4-3 and TRBJ2-7, with 7 bases that match TRBD1. The length of the CDR3 is 15 residues. V shed 0 bases, J shed 2 bases, and the junction held 4 bases outside the gene matches. Germline assignment: CDR1 LGHNA and CDR2 YSLEER. CDR3 DNA sequence: TGCGCCAGCAGCCAAGAGGACAGGAATACCTACGAGCAGTACTTC. Amino acid sequence: CASSQEDRNTYEQYF.

There are a few counts of this clonotype. The chain combines TRBV12-3 or TRBV12-4 with TRBJ1-1; D call uncertain. The CDR3 is 13 amino acids. Trimming stripped 3 bases from V and 7 bases from J, with 12 bases between. In DNA form, the CDR3 reads TGTGCCAGCAGTTTTGAAGGGCGGGTTGAAGCTTTCTTT. It yields the protein CASSFEGRVEAFF.

This clonotype turned up a few times. The chain joins TRBV6-5 to TRBJ2-1; a weak D match, TRBD2 (6 bases). V dropped 6 bases and J dropped 5 bases, with 23 bases sitting between them. The germline CDR1 and CDR2 sequences are MNHEY and SVGAGI. The CDR3 consists of 17 residues. The CDR3 loop is CASRPRLGRGFHNEQFF. The CDR3 DNA follows: TGTGCCAGCAGGCCCCGACTAGGACGAGGTTTTCACAATGAGCAGTTCTTC.

The gene calls are TRBV2 and TRBJ1-2; 9 positions agree with TRBD1. The ends lost 7 bases at V and 8 bases at J; junction bases unmatched: 8. The CDR3 length is 13 residues. Germline V gene sequence: CDR1 SNHLY, CDR2 FYNNEI. In DNA, the CDR3 is TGTGCCAGCACCTCGGGACAGGGTGGGGGCTACACCTTC. Translating gives CASTSGQGGGYTF.

This sequence joins TRBV20-1 and TRBJ1-1; D not certain. This CDR3 is 11 amino acids long. Trimming stripped 3 bases from V and 8 bases from J, with 10 bases between. CDR1 and CDR2 (germline): DFQATT, SNEGSKA (reference sequence). CDR3 sequence: CSASERREAFF. The CDR3 nucleotides read TGCAGTGCTAGCGAAAGGAGAGAAGCTTTCTTT.

This clonotype was counted ten times or more. The CDR3, as DNA: TGTGCCATCAGTGGTTACAGGGCGAGCTCCTACGAGCAGTACTTC. This codes for CAISGYRASSYEQYF. This rearrangement joins TRBV10-3 to TRBJ2-7; a weak D match, TRBD1 (6 bases). CDR1 and CDR2 from the germline V gene are ENHRY and SYGVKD. The CDR3 has 15 amino acids. V dropped 4 bases and J dropped 0 bases, with 13 bases sitting between them.

The chain uses TRBV9 and TRBJ2-6; 12 nucleotides line up with TRBD2. Germline CDR1 is SGDLS and CDR2 is YYNGEE. The length of the CDR3 is 18 residues. V lost 4 bases and J lost 0; bases outside the gene matches: 5. CDR3 loop: CASSTLAGGLSGANVLTF. In nucleotides, the CDR3 is TGTGCCAGCAGCACACTAGCGGGGGGCCTCTCTGGGGCCAACGTCCTGACTTTC.

This clonotype was picked up many times. This sequence joins TRBV9 and TRBJ2-2; TRBD2 might be the D (6 bases). The CDR3 sequence is 14 residues long. Trimming removed 4 bases at V and 2 bases at J, with 9 bases between. Per germline, CDR1 SGDLS and CDR2 YYNGEE. The CDR3 nucleotides are TGTGCCAGCAGCCTCGGGGGTAACACCGGGGAGCTGTTTTTT. This translates into CASSLGGNTGELFF.

This clonotype was detected only a few times. The V gene is TRBV5-4, the J gene TRBJ2-5, with D tentatively TRBD2 (6 bases). Germline CDR1 SGHNT, CDR2 YYREEE (reference sequence). This CDR3 has 16 amino acids. Trimming removed 4 bases at V and 3 bases at J, with 19 bases between. This CDR3 reads CASSRLGTFSKETQYF. The CDR3 bases are TGTGCCAGCAGCCGACTCGGGACTTTTTCAAAAGAGACCCAGTACTTC.

In its sample, this clonotype was seen many times. The chain joins TRBV7-9 to TRBJ2-1; no clear D gene. The CDR3 is made up of 13 amino acids. Germline assignment: CDR1 SEHNR and CDR2 FQNEAQ (reference sequence). V shed 6 bases and J shed 4 bases, with 10 bases lying between them. CDR3: CASSLPNYNEQFF. CDR3 coding DNA: TGTGCCAGCAGTCTACCGAATTACAATGAGCAGTTCTTC. Based on the CDR3 plus reference TRBV7-9 and TRBJ2-1, the full variable domain is DTGVSQNPRHKITKRGQNVTFRCDPISEHNRLYWYRQTLGQGPEFLTYFQNEAQLEKSRLLSDRFSAERPKGSFSTLEIQRTEQGDSAMYLCASSLPNYNEQFFGPGTRLTVL.

This chain connects TRBV12-3 or TRBV12-4 to TRBJ1-2, with D possibly matching TRBD1 (6 bases). The CDR3 runs 13 residues. Trimming removed 6 bases at V and 6 bases at J, with 14 bases between. The CDR3: CASRGWGADGYTF. The CDR3 DNA is TGTGCCAGCAGGGGATGGGGGGCGGATGGCTACACCTTC.

This sequence joins TRBV2 and TRBJ2-1, with D perhaps matching TRBD1 (6 bases). The CDR3 consists of 14 residues. V shed 8 bases and J shed 3 bases, with 14 bases lying between them. Germline CDR1 reads SNHLY; CDR2 reads FYNNEI. CDR3 amino acids: CASELAGDYNEQFF. The CDR3 bases are TGTGCCAGCGAGTTGGCAGGGGACTACAATGAGCAGTTCTTC.